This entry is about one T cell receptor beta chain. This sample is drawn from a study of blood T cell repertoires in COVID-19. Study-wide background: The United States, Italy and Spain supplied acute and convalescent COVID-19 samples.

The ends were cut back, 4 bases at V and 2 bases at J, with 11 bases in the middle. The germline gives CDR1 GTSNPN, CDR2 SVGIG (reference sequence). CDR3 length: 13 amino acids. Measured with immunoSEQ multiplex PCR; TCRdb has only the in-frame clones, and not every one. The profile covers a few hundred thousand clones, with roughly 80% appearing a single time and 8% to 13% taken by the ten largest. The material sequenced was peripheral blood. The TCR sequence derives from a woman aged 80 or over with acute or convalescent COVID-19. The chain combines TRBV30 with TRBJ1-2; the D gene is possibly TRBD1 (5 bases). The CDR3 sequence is CAWTLQANYGYTF. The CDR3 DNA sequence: TGTGCCTGGACCCTACAGGCGAACTATGGCTACACCTTC.